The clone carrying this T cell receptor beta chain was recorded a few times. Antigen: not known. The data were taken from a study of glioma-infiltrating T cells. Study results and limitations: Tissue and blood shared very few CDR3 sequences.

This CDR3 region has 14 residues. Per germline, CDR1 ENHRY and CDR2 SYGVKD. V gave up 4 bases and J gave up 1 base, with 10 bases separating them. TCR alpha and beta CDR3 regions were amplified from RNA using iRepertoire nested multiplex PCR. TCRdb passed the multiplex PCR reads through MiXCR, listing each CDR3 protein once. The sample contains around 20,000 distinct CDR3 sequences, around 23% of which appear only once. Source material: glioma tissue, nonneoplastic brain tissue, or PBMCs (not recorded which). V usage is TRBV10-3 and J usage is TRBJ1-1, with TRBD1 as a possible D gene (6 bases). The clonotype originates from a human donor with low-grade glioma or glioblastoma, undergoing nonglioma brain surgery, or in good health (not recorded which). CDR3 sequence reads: CAISVQGANTEAFF. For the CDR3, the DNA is TGTGCCATCAGTGTACAGGGAGCGAACACTGAAGCTTTCTTT.